The 10 T cell receptor beta chains presented below share a single source sample, sequenced in a study of blood T cell repertoires in COVID-19. Some clones are missing from TCRdb's copy, which holds only in-frame ones; the method was immunoSEQ multiplex PCR. The sample lists around 330,000 clones, around nine tenths occurring once. The sequenced sample consisted of PBMCs or T cells enriched from blood (not recorded which). The source of these receptors is a man in his fifties or sixties who had recovered from COVID-19.

The chain uses TRBV7-2 and TRBJ1-6, with TRBD1 as a possible D gene (5 bases). Germline loops: CDR1 SGHTA, CDR2 FQGNSA. CDR3 size: 14 residues. V was clipped by 7 bases and J by 10 bases, with 17 bases between them. The CDR3 nucleotides read TGTGCCAGCACCCTCGTCCAGGGAAACTCACCCCTCCACTTT. Its translation: CASTLVQGNSPLHF.

V and J are TRBV20-1 and TRBJ1-2; D is uncertain. The germline gives CDR1 DFQATT, CDR2 SNEGSKA (reference sequence). The CDR3 consists of 13 residues. The germline V and J ends were trimmed by 3 bases and 4 bases, with 12 bases remaining between them. CDR3 sequence (DNA): TGCAGTGCTAGTCTAGTTTCCGGCTATGGCTACACCTTC. Translated: CSASLVSGYGYTF.

This sequence joins TRBV7-9 and TRBJ1-1, with a tentative D call TRBD1 (6 bases). Trimming pared 2 bases from V and 4 bases from J, leaving 11 bases between. The CDR3 loop spans 14 amino acids. Germline lookup yields CDR1 SEHNR and CDR2 FQNEAQ (reference sequence). The CDR3 reads CASSLTSRGTEAFF. The CDR3 DNA reads as TGTGCCAGCAGCTTAACGTCCAGGGGCACTGAAGCTTTCTTT.

This clone was picked up one time. V and J are TRBV6-5 and TRBJ2-7; 8 positions match TRBD1. Germline CDR1 is MNHEY and CDR2 is SVGAGI. The CDR3 contains 14 residues. Germline trimming cut 6 bases from V and 5 bases from J; bases unmatched to any gene: 9. Written as DNA, the CDR3 is TGTGCCAGCAGCGACTCAACAGGGGGTCACGAGCAGTACTTC. This translates into CASSDSTGGHEQYF.

The chain is built from TRBV18 and TRBJ1-3; no firm D call. Germline-derived CDR1 and CDR2 are KGHSH and LQKENI. This CDR3 has 15 amino acids. V lost 3 bases and J 0 bases, leaving 9 bases between the germline ends. The CDR3 reads CASSPAGFSGNTIYF. In nucleotides, the CDR3 is TGTGCCAGCTCACCCGCCGGGTTCTCTGGAAACACCATATATTTT.

This sequence joins TRBV19 and TRBJ1-5; D may be TRBD1 (5 bases). Looked up from germline, CDR1 is LNHDA and CDR2 is SQIVND (reference sequence). Trimming stripped 10 bases from V and 3 bases from J, with 16 bases between. CDR3 size: 14 residues. CDR3 sequence: CATGLRQNNQPQHF. CDR3 DNA: TGTGCCACCGGCCTCAGACAGAACAATCAGCCCCAGCATTTT.

The rearrangement links TRBV4-1 to TRBJ2-3, with 7 bases that match TRBD2. The CDR3 runs to 15 residues. V lost 7 bases, J lost 6 bases, and 13 bases stayed unmatched. From germline, CDR1 is MGHRA and CDR2 YSYEKL. The CDR3 protein is CASTPSPGLPDTQYF. CDR3 nucleotide sequence: TGCGCCAGCACACCATCCCCGGGACTACCGGATACGCAGTATTTT.

This sequence joins TRBV28 and TRBJ1-1, with a tentative D call TRBD1 (5 bases). The germline CDR1 and CDR2 sequences are MDHEN and SYDVKM. The ends were cut back, 2 bases at V and 6 bases at J, with 13 bases in the middle. This CDR3 region has 14 residues. DNA of the CDR3: TGTGCCAGCAGTTTAGACTGGCGACAGCCTGAAGCTTTCTTT. As protein: CASSLDWRQPEAFF.

The gene calls are TRBV5-1 and TRBJ2-1; 11 bases map to TRBD2. Germline V gives CDR1 SGHRS, CDR2 YFSETQ. The V segment lost 2 bases and the J segment 6 bases; nucleotides outside the gene matches: 4. This CDR3 has 15 amino acids. CDR3 in amino acids: CASSLSGTSGNEQFF. DNA for the CDR3: TGCGCCAGCAGCTTATCCGGGACTAGCGGCAATGAGCAGTTCTTC.

Comments on this clone: This sample includes further DNA sequences coding for the same CDR3. V usage is TRBV3-1 (or the pseudogene TRBV3-2) and J usage is TRBJ2-7, with D possibly matching TRBD2 (7 bases). The CDR3 contains 14 residues. The germline V gene has CDR1 LGHDT and CDR2 YNNKEL (reference sequence). Trimming shortened V by 3 bases and J by 4 bases, and 13 bases separated the two germline ends. The CDR3, as DNA: TGTGCCAGCAGCCAGGGAGGGGGACCATACGAGCAGTACTTC. This gives the protein CASSQGGGPYEQYF.